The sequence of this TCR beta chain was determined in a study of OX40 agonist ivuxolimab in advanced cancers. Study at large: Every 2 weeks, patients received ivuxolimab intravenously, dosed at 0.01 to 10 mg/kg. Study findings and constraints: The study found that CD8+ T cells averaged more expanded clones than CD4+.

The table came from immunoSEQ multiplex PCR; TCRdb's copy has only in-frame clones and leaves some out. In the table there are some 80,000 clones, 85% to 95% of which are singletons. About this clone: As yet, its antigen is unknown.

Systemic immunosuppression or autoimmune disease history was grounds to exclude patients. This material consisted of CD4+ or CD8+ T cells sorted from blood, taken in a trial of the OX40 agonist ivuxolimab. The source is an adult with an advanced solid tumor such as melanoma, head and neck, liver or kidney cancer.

CDR3 loop: CSAPRDTEAFF. For the CDR3, the DNA is TGCAGTGCGCCCAGGGACACTGAAGCTTTCTTT. The chain links TRBV20-1 to TRBJ1-1, with D possibly matching TRBD1 (5 bases). This CDR3 comprises 11 residues. Deletions cut 6 bases from V and 3 bases from J, with 8 bases between. Per the germline V gene, CDR1 is DFQATT and CDR2 is SNEGSKA (reference sequence).